This T cell receptor (beta chain) stems from a study of glioma-infiltrating T cells after dendritic cell vaccination. Overall study results and limits: Survival was not directly related to TCR clonality in these patients.

The CDR3 runs to 17 residues. The V segment lost 1 base and the J segment 8 bases; nucleotides outside the gene matches: 8. From germline, CDR1 is KGHSH and CDR2 LQKENI. Of note for this clone: Its antigen is not identified.

Repertoires were generated with immunoSEQ multiplex PCR, while TCRdb's copy carries only in-frame clones and drops some. Seen here are fewer than 45,000 clones, roughly four fifths observed once, and the top ten hold over 6.5%. This TCR was recovered from a human donor with glioblastoma. The chain is built from TRBV18 and TRBJ2-1, with TRBD2 identical over 13 bases. The input for sequencing was blood, taken before dendritic cell vaccination. Here the CDR3 reads CASSPRSTSGGSDEQFF. Written as DNA, the CDR3 is TGTGCCAGCTCACCACGATCGACTAGCGGGGGGAGTGATGAGCAGTTCTTC.